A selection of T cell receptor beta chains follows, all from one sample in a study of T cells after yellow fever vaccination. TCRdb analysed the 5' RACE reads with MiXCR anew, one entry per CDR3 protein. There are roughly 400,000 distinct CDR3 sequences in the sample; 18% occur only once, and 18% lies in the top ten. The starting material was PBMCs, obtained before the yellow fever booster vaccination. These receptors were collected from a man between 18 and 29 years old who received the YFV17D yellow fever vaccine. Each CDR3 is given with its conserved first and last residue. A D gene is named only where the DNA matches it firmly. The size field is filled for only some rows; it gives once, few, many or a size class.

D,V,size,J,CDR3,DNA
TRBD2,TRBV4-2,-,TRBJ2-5,CASSQELAGQETQYF,TGTGCCAGCAGCCAAGAATTAGCGGGCCAAGAGACCCAGTACTTC
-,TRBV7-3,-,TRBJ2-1,CASSFSGTYNEQFF,TGTGCCAGCAGCTTTTCGGGTACCTACAATGAGCAGTTCTTC
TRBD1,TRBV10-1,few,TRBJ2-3,CASSEGTGATDTQYF,TGCGCCAGCAGTGAGGGGACAGGCGCTACAGATACGCAGTATTTT
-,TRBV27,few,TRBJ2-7,CASSFWGPTYEQYF,TGTGCCAGCAGTTTTTGGGGGCCCACCTACGAGCAGTACTTC
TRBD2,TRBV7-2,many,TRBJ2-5,CASSLGGASGAPRETQYF,TGTGCCAGCAGCTTAGGCGGTGCTAGCGGGGCCCCTCGGGAGACCCAGTACTTC
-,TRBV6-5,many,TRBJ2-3,CASGGATSADTQYF,TGTGCCAGCGGCGGCGCAACCTCGGCAGATACGCAGTATTTT
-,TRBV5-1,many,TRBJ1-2,CASSTDNYGYTF,TGCGCCAGCAGCACCGACAACTATGGCTACACCTTC
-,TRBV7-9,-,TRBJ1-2,CASTSGDGYTF,TGTGCCAGCACCTCCGGGGATGGCTACACCTTC
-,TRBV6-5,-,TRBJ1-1,CASRTGRLRAFF,TGTGCCAGCAGGACGGGACGGTTGAGGGCTTTCTTT
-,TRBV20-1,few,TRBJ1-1,CSARDSRQSEAFF,TGCAGTGCTAGAGATTCCAGGCAGTCTGAAGCTTTCTTT
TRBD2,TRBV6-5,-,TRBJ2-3,CASSYSFGLALTDTQYF,TGTGCCAGCAGTTACTCGTTCGGACTAGCTTTGACAGATACGCAGTATTTT
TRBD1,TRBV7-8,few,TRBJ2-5,CASSSGGQGAGETQYF,TGTGCCAGCAGCTCGGGAGGACAGGGGGCGGGTGAGACCCAGTACTTC
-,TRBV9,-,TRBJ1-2,CASSPRYSTNYGYTF,TGTGCCAGCAGCCCCCGGTACAGCACTAACTATGGCTACACCTTC
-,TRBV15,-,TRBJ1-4,CATSRLPPKGRWFEKLFF,TGTGCCACCAGCAGACTACCGCCCAAGGGGCGCTGGTTTGAAAAACTGTTTTTT
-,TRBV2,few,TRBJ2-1,CASTGAGGNNEQFF,TGTGCCAGCACGGGGGCCGGAGGAAACAATGAGCAGTTCTTC
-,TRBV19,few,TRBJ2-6,CASSMRGFQLRSSGANVLTF,TGTGCCAGTAGTATGCGGGGCTTCCAGCTTCGCAGCTCTGGGGCCAACGTCCTGACTTTC
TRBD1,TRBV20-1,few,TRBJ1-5,CSATTGINQPQHF,TGCAGTGCAACGACAGGGATCAATCAGCCCCAGCATTTT
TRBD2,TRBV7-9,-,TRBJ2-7,CASSPGGTSGYEQYF,TGTGCCAGCAGCCCGGGGGGGACTAGCGGCTACGAGCAGTACTTC
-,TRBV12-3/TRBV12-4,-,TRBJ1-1,CASTSGGTEAFF,TGTGCCAGCACCTCGGGGGGCACTGAAGCTTTCTTT
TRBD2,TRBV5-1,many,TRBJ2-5,CASSLGLAGGETQYF,TGCGCCAGCAGCTTAGGACTAGCGGGGGGAGAGACCCAGTACTTC
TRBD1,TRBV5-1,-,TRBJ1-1,CASSFYRGEGYTEAFF,TGCGCCAGCAGTTTCTACAGGGGCGAGGGCTACACTGAAGCTTTCTTT
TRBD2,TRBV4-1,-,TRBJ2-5,CASSQDRRGAWETQYF,TGCGCCAGCAGCCAAGATAGGCGGGGGGCGTGGGAGACCCAGTACTTC
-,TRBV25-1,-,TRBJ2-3,CASSDAGWGDTQYF,TGTGCCAGCAGTGACGCGGGGTGGGGGGATACGCAGTATTTT
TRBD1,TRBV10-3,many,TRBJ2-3,CAISESPSRRRQGLTDTQYF,TGTGCCATCAGTGAGTCGCCCTCTCGGCGGCGACAGGGCCTCACAGATACGCAGTATTTT
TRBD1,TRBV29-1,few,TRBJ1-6,CSVEDLGQGAVDSPLHF,TGCAGCGTTGAAGATCTGGGGCAGGGGGCGGTCGATTCACCCCTCCACTTT